The 19 T cell receptor beta chains below all came from one sample that was sequenced in a study of tumor-infiltrating lymphocytes in primary liver carcinoma. Starting from 500 ng of total RNA, TCR beta cDNA was produced with a primer in the constant region. Library construction for TCR beta comprised three nested multiplex PCR rounds performed with slightly modified ARM-PCR. TRBV1-TRBV30 forward and Cbeta reverse primers drove the first two roughly 10-cycle rounds. In TCRdb, the multiplex PCR reads were re-called with MiXCR into one record per CDR3 protein. In the table there are 150,000 to 200,000 distinct CDR3 sequences, around 85% of which are singletons. The tissue used was unsorted bulk material of about 19-30 mg. RNA and DNA were co-extracted from it with the AllPrep DNA/RNA mini kit. Input material: tumor tissue from primary liver carcinoma. Receptor source: a man aged 35-49 years with primary liver carcinoma and hepatitis B virus infection.

Points on this clonotype: Since no conserved phenylalanine or tryptophan closes the CDR3, a read error is the likely cause. The DNA is left out, because the CDR3 cannot be placed on it with certainty; the CDR3 is given as TCRdb lists it. The chain recombines TRBV5-4 with TRBJ2-5; the listed D gene, TRBD2, was not tested against the DNA. The CDR3 has 16 amino acids, counting both end residues. Germline values: CDR1 SGHNT, CDR2 YYREEE (reference sequence). The CDR3 is CASSLRTSGAQETHYL.

The chain uses TRBV7-2 and TRBJ2-3; 9 bases line up with TRBD2. The CDR3 is 16 residues long. Losses at the gene ends were 2 bases for V and 4 bases for J; bases not matched to a gene: 7. Germline CDR1 reads SGHTA; CDR2 reads FQGNSA. In nucleotides, the CDR3 is TGTGCCAGCAGCTTATGGGCGGGAGGGGGGCCAGATACGCAGTATTTT. It encodes CASSLWAGGGPDTQYF.

Note on this clonotype: The final CDR3 position lacks the conserved phenylalanine or tryptophan, pointing to a likely read error. V usage is TRBV29-1 and J usage is TRBJ2-5; tentatively, D is TRBD1 (6 bases). The germline gives CDR1 SQVTM, CDR2 ANQGSEA. Trimming cost V 6 bases and J 8 bases, with 16 bases left between them. CDR3 length: 12 residues. For the CDR3, the DNA is TGCAGCGTGCCACAGGGATGGACTACCCAGTACTCC. Its translation is CSVPQGWTTQYS.

The V and J genes are TRBV6-2 or TRBV6-3 and TRBJ2-3, with D uncertain. Germline CDR1 is MNHEY and CDR2 is SVGEGT. This CDR3 region has 17 residues. CDR3 in DNA: TGTTCCGGCAGCTCAATCACGCTCGGCCCTGCTGGCATGGCGCAGTATTTT. Protein sequence: CSGSSITLGPAGMAQYF.

Concerning this clonotype itself: The junction differs from germline at one of its ends, possibly a read error. This chain joins TRBV11-1 and TRBJ2-7, with D maybe TRBD2 (6 bases). The germline V gene has CDR1 SGHAT and CDR2 FQDESV (reference sequence). This CDR3 is 13 amino acids long. CDR3 nucleotide sequence: TGTGCCAGTAGCTCCTCGCGGGATGGCAAGCAGTACTTC. Residues: CASSSSRDGKQYF.

Note on this clonotype: The junction does not match germline at one end; this may be a read error. The DNA for the CDR3 is TGTGCCAGCTGCTTAACCTTAGCGGGGTCGGGGCAGTTCTTC. As protein: CASCLTLAGSGQFF. The rearrangement uses TRBV7-3 and TRBJ2-1, with 8 bases that match TRBD2. The CDR3 covers 14 residues. From germline, CDR1 is SGHTA and CDR2 FQGTGA. The full variable domain, completed using reference TRBV7-3 and TRBJ2-1, is GAGVSQTPSNKVTEKGKYVELRCDPISGHTALYWYRQSLGQGPEFLIYFQGTGAADDSGLPNDRFFAVRPEGSVSTLKIQRTERGDSAVYLCASCLTLAGSGQFFGPGTRLTVL.

CDR3 bases: TGCGCCAGTGGCCTCCAGGGGGAGGGCTCCGGGGAGCTGTTTTTT. It encodes CASGLQGEGSGELFF. V is TRBV4-1 and J is TRBJ2-2; the D call may be TRBD1 or TRBD2 (7 bases each). Germline CDR1 reads MGHRA; CDR2 reads YSYEKL. Trimming shortened V by 9 bases and J by 6 bases, and 20 bases separated the two germline ends. The CDR3 extends over 15 amino acids.

This clonotype was picked up one time. The genes are TRBV4-2 and TRBJ1-1; unclear D gene. V gave up 10 bases and J gave up 1 base, with 16 bases separating them. There are 14 residues in the CDR3. CDR1 is LGHNA, CDR2 YNFKEQ, per germline. For the CDR3, the DNA is TGTGCCAATAGCCAAGATCGGGGGAACACTGAAGCTTTCTTT. Protein sequence: CANSQDRGNTEAFF.

Points on this clonotype: The junction differs from germline at one of its ends, possibly a read error. V is TRBV6-8 and J is TRBJ2-5; D possibly corresponds to TRBD2 (5 bases). Germline CDR1 reads MNHGY; CDR2 reads SAAAGT. CDR3 length: 13 residues. The DNA for the CDR3 is TGTGCCAGCAGGGTAGTCGGGGAAGAGTCCCAGGACTTC. Translating gives CASRVVGEESQDF.

About this clonotype: A junction boundary mismatches the germline segment, possibly from a read error. V gene TRBV6-1 combines with J gene TRBJ1-5; D is uncertain. The CDR3 contains 14 residues. The germline V gene has CDR1 MNHNS and CDR2 SASEGT. The CDR3 DNA reads TGTGTCAGCAGTGAAGCGAGTGAAAAGGCGCCCCAGCATTTT. It codes for CVSSEASEKAPQHF.

As concerns this clonotype: One junction end disagrees with the germline gene, perhaps due to a read error. The chain employs TRBV29-1 and TRBJ1-1, with a possible D match to TRBD1 (5 bases). This CDR3 has 15 residues. Germline V gene lookup returns CDR1 SQVTM and CDR2 ANQGSEA. CDR3 DNA: TGTAGCGCCGGTGCAGGGTTGGGGATGAACACTGAAGTTTTCTTT. Its translation: CSAGAGLGMNTEVFF.

V gene TRBV14 combines with J gene TRBJ2-1, with D possibly matching TRBD1 (5 bases). The germline V gene has CDR1 SGHDN and CDR2 FVKESK. Trimming pared 0 bases from V and 4 bases from J, leaving 16 bases between. CDR3 length: 17 amino acids. This chain's CDR3 is CASSQEGLWTRYNEQFF. In nucleotides, the CDR3 is TGTGCCAGCAGCCAAGAGGGTCTGTGGACAAGGTACAATGAGCAGTTCTTC. The entire variable domain, with the rest obtained from reference TRBV14 and TRBJ2-1, is as follows: EAGVTQFPSHSVIEKGQTVTLRCDPISGHDNLYWYRRVMGKEIKFLLHFVKESKQDESGMPNNRFLAERTGGTYSTLKVQPAELEDSGVYFCASSQEGLWTRYNEQFFGPGTRLTVL.

Comments on this clonotype: At one boundary the junction diverges from the germline segment, which might be a read error. The chain employs TRBV6-2 or TRBV6-3 and TRBJ2-1; D remains ambiguous. Germline V gene data show CDR1 as MNHEY and CDR2 as SVGEGT. This CDR3 has 15 residues. Here the CDR3 DNA reads TGTTCCAGCAGTCCCCTGAACGGAGCCCACAATGAGCAGTTCTTC. The encoded protein is CSSSPLNGAHNEQFF.

This chain uses TRBV11-1 with TRBJ2-4; 13 positions match TRBD2. Trimming removed 6 bases from V and 13 bases from J; junction bases left unmatched: 18. This CDR3 contains 17 residues. CDR1 and CDR2 from the germline V gene are SGHAT and FQDESV (reference sequence). CDR3 nucleotide sequence: TGTGCCAGCAGATTTCCCGGGACTAGCGGGATCAAAAACTTCCAGTACTTC. This gives the protein CASRFPGTSGIKNFQYF.

This chain links TRBV12-3 or TRBV12-4 with TRBJ1-5, with D possibly TRBD1 on 6 matching bases. The CDR3 consists of 13 residues. V was trimmed by 5 bases and J by 11 bases, leaving 16 bases between them. Written as DNA, the CDR3 is TGTGCCAGCAGTACGAGGGGTAGGGGGTCCCAGCATTTT. Its translation is CASSTRGRGSQHF.

This clonotype has just a few counts. An end of the junction does not agree with germline; a read error may underlie this. The chain has TRBV5-1 and TRBJ2-7; 7 nucleotides match TRBD2. The germline gives CDR1 SGHRS, CDR2 YFSETQ. There are 13 residues in the CDR3. The CDR3 nucleotides are TGCGCCAGCCGGCAGCTGGGGGACTACGGGCAGTACTTC. It is translated as CASRQLGDYGQYF. Looking up the rest from reference TRBV5-1 and TRBJ2-7 gives the full variable domain: KAGVTQTPRYLIKTRGQQVTLSCSPISGHRSVSWYQQTPGQGLQFLFEYFSETQRNKGNFPGRFSGRQFSNSRSEMNVSTLELGDSALYLCASRQLGDYGQYFGPGTRLTVT.

As regards this clonotype: Germline is not matched at one junction end, which may reflect a read error. The rearrangement uses TRBV14 and TRBJ2-3; D is uncertain. The CDR3 contains 13 residues. Germline V gives CDR1 SGHDN, CDR2 FVKESK. The CDR3 protein is CASSLRRSDMQYF. The CDR3 DNA reads TGTGCCAGCAGCCTCAGGAGATCAGATATGCAGTATTTT.

Note on this clonotype: The CDR3 ends on some other residue instead of the conserved phenylalanine or tryptophan, so this is likely a read error. The chain uses TRBV12-3 or TRBV12-4 and TRBJ2-3, with 10 nucleotides matching TRBD2. The CDR3 consists of 15 residues. The CDR3 bases are TGTGCCAGCAGGGCAGCGGGAGGGAGCACAGATATGCAGTATTTG. It specifies CASRAAGGSTDMQYL.

In regard to this clonotype: Since the CDR3 does not end with the conserved phenylalanine or tryptophan, this likely comes from a read error. The chain has TRBV12-3 or TRBV12-4 and TRBJ2-5, with D possibly being TRBD2 (6 bases). The CDR3 runs to 13 residues. The CDR3 sequence is CTSSWGQGGTQYI. In nucleotides, the CDR3 is TGTACCAGCAGTTGGGGTCAGGGAGGGACCCAGTACATC.